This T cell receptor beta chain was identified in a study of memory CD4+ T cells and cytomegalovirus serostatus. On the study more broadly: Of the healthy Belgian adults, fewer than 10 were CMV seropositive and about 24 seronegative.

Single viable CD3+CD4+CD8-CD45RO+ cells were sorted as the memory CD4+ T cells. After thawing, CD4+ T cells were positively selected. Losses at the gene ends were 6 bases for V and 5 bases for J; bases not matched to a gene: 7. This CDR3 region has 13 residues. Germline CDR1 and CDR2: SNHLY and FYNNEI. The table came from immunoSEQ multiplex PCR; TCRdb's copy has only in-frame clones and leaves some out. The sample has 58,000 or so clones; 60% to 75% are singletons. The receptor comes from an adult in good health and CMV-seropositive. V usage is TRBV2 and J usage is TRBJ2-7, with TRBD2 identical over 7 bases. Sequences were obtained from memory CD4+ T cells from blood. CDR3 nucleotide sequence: TGTGCCAGCAGGAAGGGGCTAGCGGACGAGCAGTACTTC. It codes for CASRKGLADEQYF.